The next 19 T cell receptor beta chains were all read from a single sample in a study of shared clonotypes between healthy human individuals. Data came from immunoSEQ multiplex PCR; TCRdb stores just in-frame clones and leaves some out. The data contain over 2,000,000 clones, roughly 95% of them seen just once; the ten biggest clones take up around 1.8%. Terminally differentiated effector memory CD45RA+ cells were excluded from the naive CD8 cells, which were CD45RO-negative and positively selected for CCR7. The sample comprised naive CD8+ T cells from PBMCs. The receptor set was obtained from a man between 18 and 35 years old in good health. Some clones in this sample may be carry-over from other donors' samples.

J is TRBJ2-1 and V is TRBV7-2, with TRBD2 matching 7 bases. Per the germline V gene, CDR1 is SGHTA and CDR2 is FQGNSA. This CDR3 spans 15 amino acids. V trimming: 3 bases; J trimming: 4 bases; junction bases outside the gene matches: 6. DNA of the CDR3: TGTGCCAGCAGCTTGAGTGGGAGGGTGTACAATGAGCAGTTCTTC. It specifies CASSLSGRVYNEQFF.

V and J are TRBV10-3 and TRBJ2-7, with 10 bases aligning to TRBD2. The CDR3 loop spans 14 amino acids. CDR1 is ENHRY, CDR2 SYGVKD, per germline. V lost 8 bases to trimming and J lost 3 bases; unmatched junction nucleotides: 7. CDR3 protein: CAISPAGGNYEQYF. The CDR3 bases are TGTGCCATCTCCCCAGCGGGAGGGAACTACGAGCAGTACTTC.

The chain uses TRBV27 and TRBJ2-7, with D tentatively TRBD2 (6 bases). This CDR3 has 17 amino acids. The V and J ends lost 0 bases and 0 bases respectively, with 15 bases between them. The germline gives CDR1 MNHEY, CDR2 SMNVEV (reference sequence). The CDR3 sequence: CASSLSGQGLSSYEQYF. The DNA for the CDR3 is TGTGCCAGCAGTTTATCGGGGCAGGGACTGTCCTCCTACGAGCAGTACTTC.

The V call is TRBV27, the J call TRBJ1-2; tentatively, D is TRBD1 (5 bases). Trimming left V 8 bases short and J 4 bases short, with 14 bases between. CDR3 size: 13 residues. The germline V gene has CDR1 MNHEY and CDR2 SMNVEV (reference sequence). The CDR3 sequence: CASGVGGGYGYTF. CDR3 bases: TGTGCCAGCGGAGTGGGGGGAGGCTATGGCTACACCTTC.

The chain is built from TRBV27 and TRBJ2-5, with TRBD1 matching 11 bases. V lost 2 bases and J lost 5; bases outside the gene matches: 13. CDR3 length: 18 residues. The germline V gene has CDR1 MNHEY and CDR2 SMNVEV (reference sequence). CDR3 sequence reads: CASSLVRGQGVDQETQYF. The CDR3 coding sequence is TGTGCCAGCAGTTTAGTGCGGGGACAGGGGGTGGATCAGGAGACCCAGTACTTC.

The gene calls are TRBV27 and TRBJ2-1; 9 positions agree with TRBD1. The CDR3 contains 15 residues. The V and J ends lost 5 bases and 7 bases, in that order; junction bases with no gene match: 9. Germline V gene lookup returns CDR1 MNHEY and CDR2 SMNVEV (reference sequence). In nucleotides, the CDR3 is TGTGCCAGCAGTCTGTCGGGACAGGGTAGGAATGAGCAGTTCTTC. Its protein is CASSLSGQGRNEQFF.

The chain is built from TRBV4-1 and TRBJ2-1; D ambiguous. CDR1 and CDR2 (germline): MGHRA, YSYEKL. V dropped 6 bases and J dropped 2 bases, with 8 bases sitting between them. CDR3 size: 13 residues. The CDR3 nucleotides are TGCGCCAGCAGGGATGGCGCCTACAATGAGCAGTTCTTC. This sequence encodes CASRDGAYNEQFF.

The chain uses TRBV15 and TRBJ1-2, with D perhaps TRBD1 (5 bases). The CDR3 is 15 residues long. The germline CDR1 and CDR2 sequences are LNHNV and YYDKDF (reference sequence). The V end was cut by 0 bases, the J end by 4 bases, with 12 bases between. The CDR3 DNA reads as TGTGCCACCAGCAGAGACAGGGAACTGGGCTATGGCTACACCTTC. It encodes CATSRDRELGYGYTF.

The CDR3 coding sequence is TGTGCCATTTACAGGAACACTGAAGCTTTCTTT. Its protein product is CAIYRNTEAFF. V is TRBV28 and J is TRBJ1-1; no clear D gene. The CDR3 covers 11 residues. V lost 10 bases and J 1 base, leaving 7 bases between the germline ends. Germline V gives CDR1 MDHEN, CDR2 SYDVKM.

This chain uses TRBV28 with TRBJ2-1; D is unresolved. The CDR3 totals 11 residues. The germline CDR1 and CDR2 sequences are MDHEN and SYDVKM. V was clipped by 1 base and J by 15 bases, with 10 bases between them. The CDR3 nucleotides read TGTGCCAGCAGTTTATCCGGACCCCCGTTCTTC. It codes for CASSLSGPPFF.

The J gene is TRBJ1-2, the V gene TRBV5-1, with 10 bases fitting TRBD1. The CDR3 has 15 amino acids. V was pared by 3 bases and J by 5 bases, with 7 bases of the junction left unmatched. Germline V gives CDR1 SGHRS, CDR2 YFSETQ. The CDR3: CASSSGQGRVYGYTF. For the CDR3, the DNA is TGCGCCAGCAGCTCGGGACAGGGGCGCGTGTATGGCTACACCTTC.

The rearrangement links TRBV15 to TRBJ2-5; perhaps D is TRBD1 or TRBD2 (5 bases each). V dropped 3 bases and J dropped 3 bases, with 11 bases sitting between them. The germline V gene has CDR1 LNHNV and CDR2 YYDKDF (reference sequence). The CDR3 length is 14 residues. CDR3 nucleotides: TGTGCCACCAGCAGCATCGGGGACGAAGAGACCCAGTACTTC. Protein product: CATSSIGDEETQYF.

The V gene is TRBV9, the J gene TRBJ2-3; D is perhaps TRBD1 (6 bases). The ends were cut back, 4 bases at V and 3 bases at J, with 15 bases in the middle. CDR1 SGDLS and CDR2 YYNGEE come from the germline V gene. There are 15 residues in the CDR3. The CDR3 sequence: CASSTGLGATDTQYF. CDR3 nucleotides: TGTGCCAGCAGCACAGGGCTGGGGGCTACAGATACGCAGTATTTT.

This clone was recorded only once. The CDR3 sequence is CASSSLAGGGADTQYF. As DNA, the CDR3 is TGTGCCAGCAGCTCGCTAGCGGGAGGGGGGGCAGATACGCAGTATTTT. The chain employs TRBV9 and TRBJ2-3; 12 bases are shared with TRBD2. Germline V gene data show CDR1 as SGDLS and CDR2 as YYNGEE. CDR3 length equals 16 residues. V was clipped by 4 bases and J by 4 bases; unmatched bases: 7.

This chain joins TRBV19 and TRBJ2-7; TRBD2 might be the D (6 bases). V was clipped by 1 base and J by 7 bases, with 14 bases between them. The CDR3 extends over 14 amino acids. Germline CDR1 is LNHDA and CDR2 is SQIVND (reference sequence). As DNA, the CDR3 is TGTGCCAGTAGTATAGTCGGGGCGGCGGGGGAGCAGTACTTC. Encoded protein: CASSIVGAAGEQYF.

The rearrangement uses TRBV6-6 and TRBJ2-7; D is uncertain. Trimming removed 2 bases from V and 3 bases from J, with 5 bases in between. The CDR3 has 12 amino acids. Germline V gene lookup returns CDR1 MNHNY and CDR2 SVGAGI (reference sequence). CDR3 loop: CASSYGHYEQYF. The CDR3 region has the DNA TGTGCCAGCAGTTACGGGCACTACGAGCAGTACTTC.

The rearrangement uses TRBV28 and TRBJ2-7, with D tentatively TRBD1 (5 bases). From germline, CDR1 is MDHEN and CDR2 SYDVKM. This CDR3 has 15 residues. The V and J ends lost 5 bases and 0 bases respectively, with 14 bases between them. CDR3 nucleotide sequence: TGTGCCAGCAGTCCCATCAGGGCAGACTCCTACGAGCAGTACTTC. This sequence encodes CASSPIRADSYEQYF.

In the case of this clone: This sample includes further DNA sequences coding for the same CDR3. The chain couples TRBV27 to TRBJ2-1; D remains unclear. Germline CDR1 reads MNHEY; CDR2 reads SMNVEV (reference sequence). The length of the CDR3 is 13 residues. Trimming left V 3 bases short and J 4 bases short, with 7 bases between. Here the CDR3 DNA reads TGTGCCAGCAGTTTCGGCAGTTACAATGAGCAGTTCTTC. This codes for CASSFGSYNEQFF.

This chain joins TRBV7-8 and TRBJ1-2; 9 positions match TRBD1. The CDR3 spans 17 residues. The V and J ends lost 3 bases and 4 bases, in that order; junction bases with no gene match: 12. Germline CDR1 SGHVS, CDR2 FQNEAQ. The CDR3 sequence: CASSLGLPGQGAYGYTF. In DNA form, the CDR3 reads TGTGCCAGCAGCTTGGGGCTTCCGGGACAGGGTGCCTATGGCTACACCTTC.